This T cell receptor beta chain was sequenced during a study of human T cells and chemical hapten exposure. The V gene's germline CDR1 is SGHTA and CDR2 FQGNSA. J was trimmed by 15 bases and V by 4 bases; bases with no gene match: 5. The CDR3 runs 11 residues. This clonotype was seen a few times. TCRdb re-analysed the RACE reads in MiXCR, keeping a single row per CDR3 protein. The data contain around 180,000 distinct CDR3 sequences, more than 25% of them seen just once; the ten biggest clones take up nearly 3%. Time point specified: pre-sensitization, week 0. Stated treatment: therapeutic diphenylcyclopropenone sensitization with weekly scalp DPC.

The source is a woman in her twenties or thirties with alopecia areata. Some clones in this sample may be carry-over from other donors' samples. The chain recombines TRBV7-2 with TRBJ2-1; 8 nucleotides align to TRBD2. Sequenced here: whole blood, sampled in connection with sensitization to the hapten diphenylcyclopropenone (DPC). CDR3 in amino acids: CASSSSGSSFF. As DNA, the CDR3 is TGTGCCAGCAGCTCCAGCGGGAGTTCGTTCTTC. Looking up the rest from reference TRBV7-2 and TRBJ2-1 gives the full variable domain: GAGVSQSPSNKVTEKGKDVELRCDPISGHTALYWYRQSLGQGLEFLIYFQGNSAPDKSGLPSDRFSAERTGGSVSTLTIQRTQQEDSAVYLCASSSSGSSFFGPGTRLTVL.